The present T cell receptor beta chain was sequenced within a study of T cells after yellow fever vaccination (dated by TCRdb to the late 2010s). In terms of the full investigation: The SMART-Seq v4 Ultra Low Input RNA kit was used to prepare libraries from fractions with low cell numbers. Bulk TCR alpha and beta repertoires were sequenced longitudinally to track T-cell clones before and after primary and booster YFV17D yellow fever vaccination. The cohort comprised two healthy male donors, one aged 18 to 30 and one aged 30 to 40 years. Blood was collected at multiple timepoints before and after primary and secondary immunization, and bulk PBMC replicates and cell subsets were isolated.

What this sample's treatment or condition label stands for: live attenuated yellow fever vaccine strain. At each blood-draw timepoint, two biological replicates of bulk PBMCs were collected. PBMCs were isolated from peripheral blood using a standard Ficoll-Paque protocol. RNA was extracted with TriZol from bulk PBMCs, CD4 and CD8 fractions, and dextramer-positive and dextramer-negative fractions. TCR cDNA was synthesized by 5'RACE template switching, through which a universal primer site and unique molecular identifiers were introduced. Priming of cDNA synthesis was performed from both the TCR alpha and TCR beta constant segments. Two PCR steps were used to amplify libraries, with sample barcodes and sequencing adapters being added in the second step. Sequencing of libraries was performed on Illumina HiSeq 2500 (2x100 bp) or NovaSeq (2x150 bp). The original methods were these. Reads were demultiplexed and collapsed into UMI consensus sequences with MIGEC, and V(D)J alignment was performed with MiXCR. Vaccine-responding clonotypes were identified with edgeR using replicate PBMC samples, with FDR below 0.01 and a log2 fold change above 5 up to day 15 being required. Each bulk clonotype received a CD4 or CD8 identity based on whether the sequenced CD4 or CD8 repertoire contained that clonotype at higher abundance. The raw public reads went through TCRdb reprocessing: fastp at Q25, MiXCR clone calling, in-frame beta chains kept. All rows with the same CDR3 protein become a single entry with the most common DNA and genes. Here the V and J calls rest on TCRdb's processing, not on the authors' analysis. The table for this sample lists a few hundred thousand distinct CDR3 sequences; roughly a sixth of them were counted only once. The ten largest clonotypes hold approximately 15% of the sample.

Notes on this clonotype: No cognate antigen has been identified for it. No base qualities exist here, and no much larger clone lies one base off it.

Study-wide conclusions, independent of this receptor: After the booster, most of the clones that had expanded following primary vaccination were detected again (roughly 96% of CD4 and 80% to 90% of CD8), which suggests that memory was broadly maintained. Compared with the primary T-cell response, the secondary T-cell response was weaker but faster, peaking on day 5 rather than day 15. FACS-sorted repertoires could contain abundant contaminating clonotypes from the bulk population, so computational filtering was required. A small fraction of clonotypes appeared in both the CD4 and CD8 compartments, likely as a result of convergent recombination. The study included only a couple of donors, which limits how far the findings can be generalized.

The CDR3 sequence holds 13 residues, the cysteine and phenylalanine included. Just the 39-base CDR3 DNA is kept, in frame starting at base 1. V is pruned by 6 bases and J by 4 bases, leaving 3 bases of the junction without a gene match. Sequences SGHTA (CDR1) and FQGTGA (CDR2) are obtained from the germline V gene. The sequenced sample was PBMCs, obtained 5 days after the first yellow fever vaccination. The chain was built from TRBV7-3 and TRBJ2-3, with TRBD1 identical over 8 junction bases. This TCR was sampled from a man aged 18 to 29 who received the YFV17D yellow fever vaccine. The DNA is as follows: TGTGCCAGCAGGGCAGGGGGCGCAGATACGCAGTATTTT. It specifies CASRAGGADTQYF.